The 6 T cell receptor beta chains below all came from one sample that was sequenced in a study of T-cell memory formation after mild COVID-19. Each CDR3 protein is one row after TCRdb ran MiXCR on the 5' RACE reads. The repertoire holds 500,000 to 600,000 distinct CDR3 sequences, with roughly 18% as singletons. Sequencing was performed on PBMCs or a T cell subset sorted from them (not recorded which). Receptor source: an adult woman who had mild COVID-19 (a few samples of this study predate the infection). Cell type and time point are not known.

The chain recombines TRBV7-9 with TRBJ2-5; no clear D. Per the germline V gene, CDR1 is SEHNR and CDR2 is FQNEAQ (reference sequence). The germline V and J ends were trimmed by 1 base and 0 bases, with 9 bases remaining between them. This CDR3 is built from 15 residues. The CDR3 DNA follows: TGTGCCAGCAGCTTAGGTGGCCCAGACCAAGAGACCCAGTACTTC. Translating it yields CASSLGGPDQETQYF.

The V gene is TRBV7-2, the J gene TRBJ1-2; the D is unclear. CDR3 size: 12 residues. V was pared by 5 bases and J by 6 bases, with 10 bases between. CDR1 and CDR2 (germline): SGHTA, FQGNSA. CDR3 sequence: CASSNGRDGYTF. The DNA for the CDR3 is TGTGCCAGCAGCAATGGCCGGGATGGCTACACCTTC.

This clonotype was counted many times. The chain links TRBV20-1 to TRBJ1-1; TRBD1 might be the D (6 bases). V lost 6 bases, J lost 1 base, and 6 bases lay in between. Germline-derived CDR1 and CDR2 are DFQATT and SNEGSKA (reference sequence). The CDR3 runs 11 residues. The CDR3 spells CSATGNTEAFF. Written as DNA, the CDR3 is TGCAGTGCGACAGGGAACACTGAAGCTTTCTTT.

This clonotype has at least ten counts. This chain uses TRBV6-5 with TRBJ1-4, with D uncertain. Germline V gene sequence: CDR1 MNHEY, CDR2 SVGAGI. The V end lost 0 bases, the J end lost 8 bases, and 13 bases lay between the germline ends. The CDR3 consists of 15 residues. The CDR3 DNA reads as TGTGCCAGCAGTTACTCGGCCGGGTTCGTGGAAAAACTGTTTTTT. This codes for CASSYSAGFVEKLFF.

The genes are TRBV7-8 and TRBJ2-3; 10 nucleotides match TRBD2. Germline CDR1 is SGHVS and CDR2 is FQNEAQ. V shed 1 base and J 6 bases; nucleotides not matched to a gene: 10. There are 17 residues in the CDR3. CDR3 in DNA: TGTGCCAGCAGCTTAGGTCCCCAGCGGGGGGGCCGGGATACGCAGTATTTT. Amino acids: CASSLGPQRGGRDTQYF. Full variable domain (rest looked up from reference TRBV7-8 and TRBJ2-3): GAGVSQSPRYKVAKRGQDVALRCDPISGHVSLFWYQQALGQGPEFLTYFQNEAQLDKSGLPSDRFFAERPEGSVSTLKIQRTQQEDSAVYLCASSLGPQRGGRDTQYFGPGTRLTVL.

This clonotype was detected only a few times. CDR3 in amino acids: CASGDHNSDTQYF. Here the CDR3 DNA reads TGTGCCAGCGGGGACCACAATTCCGATACGCAGTATTTT. The chain couples TRBV11-3 to TRBJ2-3; D is possibly TRBD1 or TRBD2 (5 bases each). Trimming cost V 8 bases and J 6 bases, with 15 bases left between them. The length of the CDR3 is 13 residues. The V gene's germline CDR1 is SGHNT and CDR2 YENEEA.